The 31 T cell receptor beta chains given below trace back to one sample, sequenced in a study of regulatory T cells in long-lasting Graves disease. HTBI primers from iRepertoire and Arm-PCR of CDR3 regions yielded the TCR beta libraries. TCRdb used MiXCR to reprocess the multiplex PCR reads, holding one entry per CDR3 protein. The sample lists under 500,000 distinct CDR3 sequences; less than 20% were seen once. The time point: newly diagnosed GD, antithyroid drugs for less than 3 months. The TCR library was made from RNA extracted from PBMCs. This sample also appeared in a second study, on T cells in Graves' hyperthyroidism and ophthalmopathy.

The sample was peripheral blood mononuclear cells (PBMCs), taken at new diagnosis, from a patient treated with antithyroid drugs. All receptors derive from a woman aged 30 to 39 with Graves disease.

In its sample, this clonotype was seen many times. The V and J genes are TRBV7-2 and TRBJ2-3; 11 bases map to TRBD2. Looked up from germline, CDR1 is SGHTA and CDR2 is FQGNSA. The CDR3 loop spans 15 amino acids. The V segment lost 4 bases and the J segment 0 bases; nucleotides outside the gene matches: 0. The CDR3 region is CASSWTSGSTDTQYF. The DNA for the CDR3 is TGTGCCAGCAGCTGGACTAGCGGGAGCACAGATACGCAGTATTTT.

In this sample, this clonotype turned up a few times. This could be a read error, since a much larger clone is one nucleotide away. The chain couples TRBV7-9 to TRBJ2-1, with 9 bases fitting TRBD1. CDR3 length equals 16 residues. The germline CDR1 and CDR2 sequences are SEHNR and FQNEAQ (reference sequence). Trimming took 5 bases from V and 8 from J; bases not matched to a gene: 13. CDR3 loop: CASSLTGGLSVDEQFF. In nucleotides, the CDR3 is TGTGCCAGCAGCCTTACAGGGGGCCTTTCGGTCGATGAGCAGTTCTTC.

This clonotype was recorded at least ten times. This chain joins TRBV7-9 and TRBJ1-4; the D is unclear. The V gene lost 1 base and the J gene lost 7 bases, with 13 bases spanning the gap. This CDR3 has 15 amino acids. In germline, CDR1 is SEHNR, CDR2 FQNEAQ (reference sequence). The CDR3 loop reads CASSLETPRLEKLFF. The CDR3 nucleotides read TGTGCCAGCAGCTTAGAGACTCCTAGGCTTGAAAAACTGTTTTTT.

The rearrangement uses TRBV9 and TRBJ2-2; D may be TRBD1 or TRBD2 (5 bases each). This CDR3 contains 16 residues. Trimming took off 0 bases at V and 2 bases at J, with 11 bases between the two ends. Germline CDR1 reads SGDLS; CDR2 reads YYNGEE. The CDR3 DNA reads TGTGCCAGCAGCGTAGGGGCAGGGAGTAACACCGGGGAGCTGTTTTTT. Translation gives CASSVGAGSNTGELFF.

This clonotype was recorded many times. The chain links TRBV25-1 to TRBJ1-4; D possibly corresponds to TRBD1 (5 bases). CDR3 length: 21 amino acids. Trimming pared 0 bases from V and 0 bases from J, leaving 23 bases between. The germline V gene encodes CDR1 MGHDK and CDR2 SYGVNS. CDR3 sequence (DNA): TGTGCCAGCAGTGAATACGGGGTTTCCAGACAGAATTATACAACTAATGAAAAACTGTTTTTT. It translates to CASSEYGVSRQNYTTNEKLFF.

The table lists this clonotype with many counts. The CDR3 loop is CSAPKDSPDYEQYF. The CDR3 DNA reads TGCAGTGCCCCTAAGGACAGCCCAGACTACGAGCAGTACTTC. The rearrangement uses TRBV20-1 and TRBJ2-7; TRBD1 is a possible D gene (6 bases). The V and J ends lost 6 bases and 3 bases respectively, with 18 bases between them. This CDR3 is 14 amino acids long. Germline V gives CDR1 DFQATT, CDR2 SNEGSKA (reference sequence).

Regarding this clonotype: A read error is possible here, since a much larger clone lies one base away. The V call is TRBV18, the J call TRBJ2-1, with TRBD2 matching 8 bases. Per the germline V gene, CDR1 is KGHSH and CDR2 is LQKENI. The CDR3 loop spans 13 amino acids. Unmatched junction bases numbered 7, after V lost 5 bases and J lost 10 bases. The DNA for the CDR3 is TGTGCCAGCTCATCCGGGACTAGAGGCGAGCAGTTCTTC. Amino acids: CASSSGTRGEQFF.

About this clonotype: It may be a read error: a sequence one base away is much more abundant. The chain recombines TRBV28 with TRBJ2-5; D unclear. CDR1 is MDHEN and CDR2 is SYDVKM in the germline V gene. The CDR3 contains 13 residues. The DNA for the CDR3 is TGTGCCAGCAGTTTTCCTCTCAACGTGACCCTGTACTTC. This translates into CASSFPLNVTLYF.

The genes are TRBV7-2 and TRBJ1-1; D gene uncertain. This CDR3 is built from 14 residues. V was clipped by 5 bases and J by 3 bases, with 13 bases between them. Germline V gene lookup returns CDR1 SGHTA and CDR2 FQGNSA. In DNA, the CDR3 is TGTGCCAGCAGCGAGCATTATAGAGACACTGAAGCTTTCTTT. Its translation: CASSEHYRDTEAFF.

This clonotype occurred many times. Here the CDR3 DNA reads TGTGCCAGCAGCCAAGGCCGAAGGACTAGCGGGAGTAAGTACAATGAGCAGTTCTTC. Translated, it gives CASSQGRRTSGSKYNEQFF. This chain links TRBV3-1 with TRBJ2-1; 13 nucleotides align to TRBD2. The CDR3 is 19 residues long. V lost 1 base and J lost 4; bases outside the gene matches: 10. Germline V gene data show CDR1 as LGHDT and CDR2 as YNNKEL (reference sequence).

This clonotype was found many times. This chain uses TRBV11-3 with TRBJ2-1; D is ambiguous. V lost 0 bases to trimming and J lost 6 bases, with 6 bases between them. CDR1 SGHNT and CDR2 YENEEA come from the germline V gene. This CDR3 contains 13 residues. The CDR3 bases are TGTGCCAGCAGCTTAGACAGCCTCAATGAGCAGTTCTTC. Its protein is CASSLDSLNEQFF. The full variable domain, with the rest looked up from reference TRBV11-3 and TRBJ2-1, is EAGVVQSPRYKIIEKKQPVAFWCNPISGHNTLYWYLQNLGQGPELLIRYENEEAVDDSQLPKDRFSAERLKGVDSTLKIQPAELGDSAVYLCASSLDSLNEQFFGPGTRLTVL.

This clonotype was observed many times. The CDR3 spells CASSLWASSGTTGGYTF. In DNA, the CDR3 is TGTGCCAGCAGTTTATGGGCCTCGAGTGGGACCACCGGCGGCTACACCTTC. V and J are TRBV28 and TRBJ1-2; D perhaps matches TRBD1 (5 bases). Trimming removed 0 bases from V and 8 bases from J, with 22 bases in between. Germline V gene lookup returns CDR1 MDHEN and CDR2 SYDVKM. The CDR3 is 17 residues long.

This clonotype occurred many times. The rearrangement links TRBV12-3 or TRBV12-4 to TRBJ2-5; 11 bases align to TRBD2. V dropped 6 bases and J dropped 4; count of bases not matched to a gene: 13. There are 17 residues in the CDR3. The CDR3 DNA sequence: TGTGCCAGCAGCCCCTTAGCGGGAGGGCTGCGGGGAGAGACCCAGTACTTC. It encodes CASSPLAGGLRGETQYF.

This clonotype has ten or more counts. The chain combines TRBV7-6 with TRBJ2-7; 8 nucleotides line up with TRBD2. With V trimmed by 1 base and J by 3 bases, 2 bases remained unmatched. Germline CDR1 SGHVS, CDR2 FNYEAQ. The CDR3 runs 14 residues. The CDR3 reads CASSLGREGYEQYF. The CDR3 DNA reads as TGTGCCAGCAGCTTAGGACGGGAGGGCTACGAGCAGTACTTC.

The chain combines TRBV14 with TRBJ2-7, with 7 bases fitting TRBD1. Germline V gene lookup returns CDR1 SGHDN and CDR2 FVKESK. The trim removed 5 bases at V and 6 bases at J, leaving 4 bases unmatched. CDR3 length equals 12 residues. The CDR3 loop is CASSTTGIEQYF. CDR3 bases: TGTGCCAGCAGCACGACAGGGATCGAGCAGTACTTC.

This clonotype has at least ten counts. The chain links TRBV27 to TRBJ2-7; no clear D gene. Trimming shortened V by 3 bases and J by 0 bases, and 15 bases separated the two germline ends. Germline V gives CDR1 MNHEY, CDR2 SMNVEV (reference sequence). This CDR3 has 16 amino acids. The CDR3 protein is CASSFLGSRSSYEQYF. The CDR3 nucleotides read TGTGCCAGCAGTTTCTTGGGCAGCCGCAGCTCCTACGAGCAGTACTTC.

This clonotype was counted many times. V and J are TRBV7-3 and TRBJ1-1, with D unclear. This CDR3 is built from 12 residues. Trimming removed 5 bases from V and 13 bases from J, with 17 bases in between. From germline, CDR1 is SGHTA and CDR2 FQGTGA. The CDR3 region has the DNA TGTGCCAGCAGCCCTGGCCAGGATCACATTTTCTTT. Its translation is CASSPGQDHIFF.

Ten or more counts support this clonotype. This sequence joins TRBV28 and TRBJ1-5; D not resolved. The V gene's germline CDR1 is MDHEN and CDR2 SYDVKM. V lost 1 base and J lost 5, with 9 bases in between. This CDR3 contains 14 residues. DNA for the CDR3: TGTGCCAGCAGTTTATTGTCAGGCTATCAGCCCCAGCATTTT. Protein sequence: CASSLLSGYQPQHF.

The chain has TRBV24-1 and TRBJ2-4; possibly TRBD2 for D (6 bases). Per the germline V gene, CDR1 is KGHDR and CDR2 is SFDVKD. V lost 3 bases to trimming and J lost 0 bases, with 8 bases between them. The CDR3 extends over 15 amino acids. The CDR3: CATSDHGGAKNIQYF. The CDR3 DNA follows: TGTGCCACCAGTGATCACGGGGGAGCCAAAAACATTCAGTACTTC.

This clonotype was recorded many times. The CDR3, as DNA: TGCGCCAGCAGAGGTACAGGGATTGAAGCTTTCTTT. Protein product: CASRGTGIEAFF. The V call is TRBV5-1, the J call TRBJ1-1; TRBD1 might be the D (6 bases). The CDR3 totals 12 residues. Germline V CDR1 and CDR2: SGHRS, YFSETQ. V shed 5 bases and J shed 7 bases, with 12 bases lying between them. The full variable domain, with the rest looked up from reference TRBV5-1 and TRBJ1-1, is KAGVTQTPRYLIKTRGQQVTLSCSPISGHRSVSWYQQTPGQGLQFLFEYFSETQRNKGNFPGRFSGRQFSNSRSEMNVSTLELGDSALYLCASRGTGIEAFFGQGTRLTVV.

V gene TRBV7-2 combines with J gene TRBJ2-7; no clear D gene. The V gene's germline CDR1 is SGHTA and CDR2 FQGNSA. The germline V and J ends were trimmed by 2 bases and 3 bases, with 14 bases remaining between them. CDR3 size: 15 residues. The CDR3 reads CASSLIPGSGYEQYF. CDR3 DNA: TGTGCCAGCAGCTTAATTCCTGGATCGGGCTACGAGCAGTACTTC. Variable domain in full (rest from reference TRBV7-2 and TRBJ2-7): GAGVSQSPSNKVTEKGKDVELRCDPISGHTALYWYRQSLGQGLEFLIYFQGNSAPDKSGLPSDRFSAERTGGSVSTLTIQRTQQEDSAVYLCASSLIPGSGYEQYFGPGTRLTVT.

This clonotype was recorded at least ten times. The junction does not match germline at one end; this may be a read error. V is TRBV5-1 and J is TRBJ2-3, with 7 bases fitting TRBD2. The germline V gene encodes CDR1 SGHRS and CDR2 YFSETQ. CDR3 length: 18 amino acids. CDR3 DNA sequence: TGTGCCAGCAGCTCCATTGGGGCTAGCGGCCTTCCGCTAGATACGCAGTATTTT. Amino acids: CASSSIGASGLPLDTQYF.

Note on this clonotype: This may be a read error, as it is one base from a much larger clone. The V gene is TRBV18, the J gene TRBJ1-1; 10 nucleotides line up with TRBD1. Germline V gene sequence: CDR1 KGHSH, CDR2 LQKENI. CDR3 length: 18 amino acids. CDR3 loop: CAGSPLGQGTPRETEAFF. The CDR3 DNA reads TGTGCCGGCTCACCCTTGGGACAGGGGACGCCTAGGGAGACTGAAGCTTTCTTT. The full variable domain, completed using reference TRBV18 and TRBJ1-1, is NAGVMQNPRHLVRRRGQEARLRCSPMKGHSHVYWYRQLPEEGLKFMVYLQKENIIDESGMPKERFSAEFPKEGPSILRIQQVVRGDSAAYFCAGSPLGQGTPRETEAFFGQGTRLTVV.

Notes on this clonotype: A much larger clonotype is one base distant, so this may be a read error. The V call is TRBV11-2, the J call TRBJ2-7; no reliable D call. V was shortened by 5 bases and J by 3 bases, with 17 bases between the two germline ends. The CDR3 has 15 amino acids. Germline CDR1 is SGHAT and CDR2 is FQNNGV. The CDR3: CASSVAAGSSYEQYF. In DNA, the CDR3 is TGTGCCAGCAGCGTAGCAGCCGGGTCTAGCTACGAGCAGTACTTC.

Remarks on this clonotype: This CDR3 fails to terminate in the conserved phenylalanine or tryptophan, so it likely reflects a read error. CDR3 DNA sequence: TGTGCCATCAGTTCGGTGACAGGGGCATGGAGAGATACGCAGTATCTT. Its protein is CAISSVTGAWRDTQYL. The genes are TRBV10-3 and TRBJ2-3; 8 bases agree with TRBD1. J lost 5 bases, V lost 5 bases, and 12 bases had no gene match. Per the germline V gene, CDR1 is ENHRY and CDR2 is SYGVKD. This CDR3 contains 16 residues.

This clonotype was seen once. Possible read error: a much larger clone is one base away. The genes are TRBV30 and TRBJ2-5, with no clear D. Germline V gene data show CDR1 as GTSNPN and CDR2 as SVGIG (reference sequence). The CDR3 is 16 amino acids. CDR3 nucleotides: TGTGCCTGGAGTGCCCCCCGGGTGACCCTCCAAGAGACCCGGTACTTC. This codes for CAWSAPRVTLQETRYF.

This clonotype was counted ten times or more. The V and J genes are TRBV18 and TRBJ2-5; D not resolved. CDR3 length: 12 amino acids. The V end lost 8 bases, the J end lost 2 bases, and 9 bases lay between the germline ends. Germline values: CDR1 KGHSH, CDR2 LQKENI. The DNA of the CDR3 is TGTGCCAGCAGCTCCGGACAAGAGACCCAGTACTTC. Translation gives CASSSGQETQYF.

In this sample, this clonotype turned up once. The chain employs TRBV6-2 or TRBV6-3 and TRBJ2-4; TRBD1 aligns across 9 bases. CDR3 length: 17 amino acids. V gave up 7 bases and J gave up 2 bases; unmatched junction bases: 12. Per the germline V gene, CDR1 is MNHEY and CDR2 is SVGEGT. CDR3 amino acids: CASTPPRGQGSKNIQYF. DNA of the CDR3: TGTGCCAGCACCCCCCCCCGGGGACAGGGTTCCAAAAACATTCAGTACTTC.

This clonotype was detected a few times. The V call is TRBV19, the J call TRBJ2-1; TRBD2 matches 8 bases. Unmatched junction bases numbered 4, after V lost 5 bases and J lost 10 bases. Germline V lookup: CDR1 LNHDA, CDR2 SQIVND (reference sequence). The CDR3 is 12 residues long. The CDR3 DNA is TGTGCCAGTAGTCACATAGCGGGAGAGCAGTTCTTC. Amino acids: CASSHIAGEQFF. Full variable domain (missing parts from reference TRBV19 and TRBJ2-1): DGGITQSPKYLFRKEGQNVTLSCEQNLNHDAMYWYRQDPGQGLRLIYYSQIVNDFQKGDIAEGYSVSREKKESFPLTVTSAQKNPTAFYLCASSHIAGEQFFGPGTRLTVL.

This clonotype was seen at least ten times. This chain links TRBV18 with TRBJ2-1; a weak D match, TRBD1 (5 bases). Trimming cost V 2 bases and J 9 bases, with 17 bases left between them. This CDR3 region has 15 residues. Germline assignment: CDR1 KGHSH and CDR2 LQKENI. CDR3: CASSPRPQGFLEQFF. The CDR3 nucleotides read TGTGCCAGCTCACCAAGGCCCCAGGGATTTCTTGAGCAGTTCTTC.

The rearrangement links TRBV10-3 to TRBJ2-3; 10 bases agree with TRBD2. Trimming cost V 3 bases and J 6 bases; bases outside gene matches: 9. This CDR3 spans 16 amino acids. The germline gives CDR1 ENHRY, CDR2 SYGVKD. In nucleotides, the CDR3 is TGTGCCATCAGTGACAGCGGGAGGGCCGGTGGGGATACGCAGTATTTT. This gives the protein CAISDSGRAGGDTQYF.